This entry concerns a single TCR beta chain. This clonotype appeared a few times. This receptor's antigen is unknown. One base away there is no much larger clone; base qualities are not given. These data originate in a study of human T cells and chemical hapten exposure (dated by TCRdb to 2020 to 2022). At the level of the whole study: Libraries were pooled for sequencing, and per-sample TCR yields varied mainly because of small differences in library volumes within the pool. Peripheral blood TCR repertoire changes were tracked in vivo in alopecia patients during primary and secondary sensitization to the hapten diphenylcyclopropenone (DPC). For every blood RNA sample, sequencing covered both the TCR alpha and TCR beta chains.

The library was built by means of RACE. For sequencing, a NextSeq 500 was employed. During library preparation, unique molecular identifiers were attached to individual cDNA molecules so that TCRs could be counted quantitatively and reproducibly. The published analysis was carried out like this. A median of around 100,000 TCRs per sample was observed, with a range of 23,224 to 690,600. V, J and CDR3 annotation of the TCR reads was performed with the Decombinator software suite. For the PS versus PT1 abundance plots, all samples were subsampled to the same number of TCRs (28,000). Expanded TCRs were defined as absent before sensitization and observed at least eight times at the 2-week time point. TCRdb applied fastp at Q25 and MiXCR to the public reads, then kept only in-frame beta chains. CDR3 protein duplicates are merged, each entry listing the most common genes and DNA. The V and J calls, along with clone size, are taken from TCRdb and not from the paper's own processing. Here the sample has 50,000 or so distinct CDR3 sequences; about 4.1% occur a single time. The top ten clonotypes cover roughly 5.2% of the sample.

Read against the paper, the sample's time point label means: healthy volunteer bleed at 2 weeks. Total RNA was extracted from unfractionated whole blood collected in Tempus Blood RNA tubes. Roughly 5 healthy volunteers served as TCR sequencing controls and were bled at day 0, 2 weeks and 6 weeks. CDR1 MDHEN and CDR2 SYDVKM were looked up in the germline V gene. The V end loses 11 bases and the J end loses 3 bases, and a stretch of 14 bases separates them. Inclusive of the bounding cysteine and phenylalanine, the CDR3 is 12 residues long. Here the CDR3 DNA is all that survives: 36 bases in frame from base 1. The paper as a whole reports these results and caveats: Repeated subsampling changed both the strength of the expansion versus patch-test correlation and the threshold at which that correlation became significant. DPC sensitization did not change the number of TCRs with a frequency above 1 in 1000, and there was no evidence of changes in global repertoire structure.

This TCR was sampled from a human donor in good health. Some clones in this sample may be carry-over from other donors' samples. The chain joins TRBV28 to TRBJ2-7; possibly the D gene is TRBD2, per 5 matching bases. Sequencing used whole blood. The base sequence is TGTGCCGCCGAGGGAGATGGCTACGAGCAGTACTTC. It translates to CAAEGDGYEQYF.